This TCR beta chain was found in a study of blood T cell repertoires in COVID-19. For the study at large: The United States, Italy and Spain were the sources of the acute and convalescent COVID-19 samples. T cells, B-cell-depleted T cells, or PBMCs supplied cDNA or gDNA.

Generated by immunoSEQ multiplex PCR, the TCRdb table keeps only in-frame clones and is missing some. The repertoire holds about 400,000 clones, with approximately 91% as singletons. Cohorts were assigned according to the clinical history that participants reported. Germline V lookup: CDR1 WSHSY, CDR2 SAAADI. Trimming cost V 8 bases and J 3 bases; bases outside gene matches: 5. CDR3 length: 14 residues. V gene TRBV10-2 combines with J gene TRBJ2-2; 8 nucleotides match TRBD1. This receptor was taken from a woman between 40 and 55 years old with acute COVID-19. The specimen was PBMCs or T cells enriched from blood (not recorded which). CDR3 residues: CASGGTGDTGELFF. The CDR3 nucleotides read TGCGCCAGCGGGGGGACAGGAGACACCGGGGAGCTGTTTTTT.